Following are 20 T cell receptor beta chains from one sample sequenced in a study of identical twins (dated by TCRdb to 2016 to 2018). Preparation of the library involved 5' RACE. Data came from an Illumina HiSeq 2000. The public sequencing data were trimmed at Q25 with fastp and processed into clonotypes with MiXCR by TCRdb, which kept only in-frame beta chains. All rows with the same CDR3 protein become a single entry with the most common DNA and genes. The sample table holds 550,000 to 800,000 distinct CDR3 sequences, of which roughly 7.1% were seen once. The ten largest clones represent approximately 1.5% of the sample. The same data also went into a second study, on yellow fever vaccine responses in identical twins.

The sample was PBMCs. These TCRs come from a woman under 30 in good health.

This clonotype showed up just a few times. This chain connects TRBV21-1 to TRBJ1-5. TRBV21-1 constitutes a pseudogene. The CDR3 contains 19 residues. CDR3 in DNA: TGTGCCAGCAGCGGGACCTTTTACGGAGGGTTTGGTAGCAATCAGCCCCAGCATTTT. Its translation is CASSGTFYGGFGSNQPQHF.

At least ten counts were recorded for this clonotype. V and J are TRBV12-3 or TRBV12-4 and TRBJ1-3, with 9 bases matching TRBD1. Trimming cost V 6 bases and J 3 bases; bases outside gene matches: 6. CDR3 size: 15 residues. Here the CDR3 reads CASSRQGGLGNTIYF. The DNA for the CDR3 is TGTGCCAGCAGCCGACAGGGGGGTCTTGGAAACACCATATATTTT.

There are many counts of this clonotype. This chain connects TRBV28 to TRBJ2-1; TRBD1 might be the D (6 bases). V lost 1 base and J lost 4, with 11 bases in between. CDR3 length: 15 residues. Germline V lookup: CDR1 MDHEN, CDR2 SYDVKM. The CDR3, as DNA: TGTGCCAGCAGTTTATTCCCTGGACAGTACAATGAGCAGTTCTTC. This sequence encodes CASSLFPGQYNEQFF. Full variable domain (rest looked up from reference TRBV28 and TRBJ2-1): DVKVTQSSRYLVKRTGEKVFLECVQDMDHENMFWYRQDPGLGLRLIYFSYDVKMKEKGDIPEGYSVSREKKERFSLILESASTNQTSMYLCASSLFPGQYNEQFFGPGTRLTVL.

This clonotype appeared many times. The V gene is TRBV9, the J gene TRBJ1-1; D not resolved. Per germline, CDR1 SGDLS and CDR2 YYNGEE. This CDR3 contains 10 residues. The germline V and J ends were trimmed by 6 bases and 5 bases, with 5 bases remaining between them. CDR3 sequence reads: CASNLTEAFF. In DNA, the CDR3 is TGTGCCAGCAATCTGACTGAAGCTTTCTTT. The full variable domain, rest sourced from reference TRBV9 and TRBJ1-1, is DSGVTQTPKHLITATGQRVTLRCSPRSGDLSVYWYQQSLDQGLQFLIQYYNGEERAKGNILERFSAQQFPDLHSELNLSSLELGDSALYFCASNLTEAFFGQGTRLTVV.

This clonotype was seen repeatedly, ten times or more. The chain joins TRBV6-1 to TRBJ1-1; TRBD1 agrees at 7 bases. CDR1 and CDR2 from the germline V gene are MNHNS and SASEGT. The CDR3 length is 14 residues. V trimming: 7 bases; J trimming: 1 base; junction bases outside the gene matches: 6. Here the CDR3 reads CASTGGTANTEAFF. The CDR3 nucleotides are TGTGCCAGCACAGGAGGGACAGCGAACACTGAAGCTTTCTTT.

This rearrangement joins TRBV7-8 to TRBJ2-2, with 12 positions matching TRBD2. In germline, CDR1 is SGHVS, CDR2 FQNEAQ. The J segment lost 5 bases and the V segment lost 5 bases, leaving 12 bases of the junction unmatched. The CDR3 is made up of 18 amino acids. The CDR3 DNA sequence: TGTGCCAGCAGCCCACGCCGACTAGCGGGAGTTGGGACCGGGGAGCTGTTTTTT. It specifies CASSPRRLAGVGTGELFF. The variable domain in full, completed from reference TRBV7-8 and TRBJ2-2, reads GAGVSQSPRYKVAKRGQDVALRCDPISGHVSLFWYQQALGQGPEFLTYFQNEAQLDKSGLPSDRFFAERPEGSVSTLKIQRTQQEDSAVYLCASSPRRLAGVGTGELFFGEGSRLTVL.

The CDR3, as DNA: TGTGCCAGCAGGGTGGGGTTGCACAGGTTGAGCTCCTACGAGCAGTACGTC. Protein product: CASRVGLHRLSSYEQYV. This sequence joins TRBV27 and TRBJ2-7; D is possibly TRBD1 (5 bases). V was pared by 6 bases and J by 0 bases, with 21 bases between. This CDR3 is built from 17 residues. CDR1 is MNHEY, CDR2 SMNVEV, per germline (reference sequence).

This clonotype was observed a few times. The chain carries TRBV20-1 and TRBJ2-5; 9 nucleotides match TRBD1. The CDR3 length is 15 residues. Trimming at V came to 2 bases and at J to 13 bases, leaving 17 bases not matched to a gene. CDR1 is DFQATT and CDR2 is SNEGSKA in the germline V gene (reference sequence). Written as DNA, the CDR3 is TGCAGTGCTAGACCTCCCGGGACAGGGTCCAAGAGGGGGTACTTC. As protein: CSARPPGTGSKRGYF.

J is TRBJ2-7 and V is TRBV11-3, with D possibly being TRBD2 (6 bases). With 5 bases removed from V and 2 bases from J, the gap between germline ends came to 13 bases. This CDR3 contains 14 residues. Germline lookup yields CDR1 SGHNT and CDR2 YENEEA. CDR3 bases: TGTGCCAGCAGCGACGGACTAAAAACCTACGAGCAGTACTTC. It encodes CASSDGLKTYEQYF.

Many counts were recorded for this clonotype. J is TRBJ1-2 and V is TRBV21-1; TRBD1, the D gene given by the table, was not confirmed from the DNA. TRBV21-1 is classified as a pseudogene. This CDR3 contains 16 residues. CDR3 coding DNA: TGTGCCAGCAGCAAAGCGCTGCGGGGGGCGACTTATGGCTACACCTTC. Encoded protein: CASSKALRGATYGYTF.

This clonotype was seen ten or more times. This chain links TRBV7-9 with TRBJ1-1, with D perhaps TRBD1 (5 bases). The germline CDR1 and CDR2 sequences are SEHNR and FQNEAQ (reference sequence). Deletions cut 3 bases from V and 5 bases from J, with 10 bases between. CDR3 length: 13 amino acids. CDR3 loop: CASSFPGGTEAFF. The DNA for the CDR3 is TGTGCCAGCAGCTTCCCGGGGGGTACTGAAGCTTTCTTT.

This clonotype was recorded a few times. The rearrangement uses TRBV10-3 and TRBJ1-1; D remains unclear. Trimming left V 4 bases short and J 0 bases short, with 18 bases between. CDR3 size: 17 residues. From germline, CDR1 is ENHRY and CDR2 SYGVKD. CDR3 sequence reads: CAISGRLGMGMNTEAFF. The DNA of the CDR3 is TGTGCCATCAGTGGACGATTGGGGATGGGAATGAACACTGAAGCTTTCTTT.

This clonotype has more than one count but fewer than ten. The V call is TRBV6-1, the J call TRBJ1-6; a weak D match, TRBD1 (6 bases). The CDR3 length is 14 residues. Trimming removed 6 bases from V and 14 bases from J, with 20 bases in between. Germline CDR1 MNHNS, CDR2 SASEGT. The CDR3 DNA follows: TGTGCCAGCAGCAGGGACGGACAGATTGGGGCCCTCCACTTT. The encoded protein is CASSRDGQIGALHF.

As regards this clonotype: Just one base apart from a much larger clone, this may be a read error. The genes are TRBV20-1 and TRBJ2-1, with D perhaps TRBD2 (6 bases). The V gene lost 6 bases and the J gene lost 0 bases, with 12 bases spanning the gap. The CDR3 is 14 amino acids. Germline V gives CDR1 DFQATT, CDR2 SNEGSKA (reference sequence). CDR3 amino acids: CSARRRDSYNEQFF. The CDR3 DNA is TGCAGTGCACGGAGGCGGGACTCCTACAATGAGCAGTTCTTC.

This clonotype was counted between two and nine times. The chain employs TRBV12-5 and TRBJ2-1, with 9 bases that match TRBD2. Trimming at V came to 0 bases and at J to 2 bases, leaving 8 bases not matched to a gene. The CDR3 is made up of 18 amino acids. Germline V CDR1 and CDR2: LGHNT, FRNRAP. The CDR3 here is CASGLVLAGVPPYNEQFF. The CDR3 bases are TGTGCTAGTGGTTTGGTATTAGCGGGAGTCCCTCCCTACAATGAGCAGTTCTTC. The whole variable domain, filled in from reference TRBV12-5 and TRBJ2-1, reads DARVTQTPRHKVTEMGQEVTMRCQPILGHNTVFWYRQTMMQGLELLAYFRNRAPLDDSGMPKDRFSAEMPDATLATLKIQPSEPRDSAVYFCASGLVLAGVPPYNEQFFGPGTRLTVL.

This clonotype turned up a few times. The chain joins TRBV20-1 to TRBJ2-3; 9 bases agree with TRBD1. The V gene's germline CDR1 is DFQATT and CDR2 SNEGSKA (reference sequence). The junction had 10 bases not matched to a gene; V was cut back by 6 bases and J by 3 bases. The CDR3 covers 15 residues. CDR3 DNA sequence: TGCAGTGCCAAGGGACAGGGCTTTGGAACAGATACGCAGTATTTT. Protein product: CSAKGQGFGTDTQYF.

This clonotype was seen ten or more times. The chain carries TRBV12-3 or TRBV12-4 and TRBJ2-5; the D is unclear. The CDR3 is made up of 13 amino acids. V was trimmed by 2 bases and J by 5 bases, leaving 9 bases between them. The CDR3 spells CASSLRFGETQYF. The CDR3 DNA is TGTGCCAGCAGTTTAAGGTTTGGGGAGACCCAGTACTTC.

This clonotype was counted between two and nine times. The chain recombines TRBV5-1 with TRBJ2-1; 12 bases are a match to TRBD2. The CDR3 length is 15 residues. Looked up from germline, CDR1 is SGHRS and CDR2 is YFSETQ. After removal of 2 bases from V and 7 bases from J, the junction contained 4 bases not matched to a gene. CDR3 residues: CASSFGTSGWNEQFF. In DNA form, the CDR3 reads TGCGCCAGCAGCTTCGGGACTAGCGGGTGGAATGAGCAGTTCTTC.

This clonotype was observed a handful of times. DNA of the CDR3: TGCAGTGCTAGAGTGACGACAATGAGGGTGAATGAGCAGTTCTTC. As protein: CSARVTTMRVNEQFF. This chain links TRBV20-1 with TRBJ2-1; TRBD2 might be the D (5 bases). The CDR3 has 15 amino acids. V shed 1 base and J shed 7 bases, with 17 bases lying between them. From germline, CDR1 is DFQATT and CDR2 SNEGSKA (reference sequence).

The gene calls are TRBV20-1 and TRBJ2-1; no clear D. The CDR3 is made up of 11 amino acids. Trimming took 0 bases from V and 9 from J, leaving 6 bases between them. Germline V CDR1 and CDR2: DFQATT, SNEGSKA (reference sequence). The CDR3 reads CSARDWPEQFF. CDR3 DNA sequence: TGCAGTGCTAGAGATTGGCCTGAGCAGTTCTTC.